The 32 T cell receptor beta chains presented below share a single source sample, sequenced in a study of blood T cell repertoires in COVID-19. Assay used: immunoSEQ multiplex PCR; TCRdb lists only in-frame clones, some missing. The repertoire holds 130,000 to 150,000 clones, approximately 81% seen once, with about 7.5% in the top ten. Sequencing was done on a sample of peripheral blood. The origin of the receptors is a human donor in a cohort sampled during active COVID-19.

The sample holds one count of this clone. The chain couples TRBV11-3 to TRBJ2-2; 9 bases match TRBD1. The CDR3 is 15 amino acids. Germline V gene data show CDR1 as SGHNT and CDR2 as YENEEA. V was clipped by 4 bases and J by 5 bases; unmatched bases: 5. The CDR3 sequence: CASSSTGGRTGELFF. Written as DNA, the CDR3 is TGTGCCAGCAGCTCGACAGGGGGAAGGACCGGGGAGCTGTTTTTT.

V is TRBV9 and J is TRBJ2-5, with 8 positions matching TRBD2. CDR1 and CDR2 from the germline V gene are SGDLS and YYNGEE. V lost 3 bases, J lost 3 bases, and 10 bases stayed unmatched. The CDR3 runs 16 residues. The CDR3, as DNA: TGTGCCAGCAGCGCGCGGGGATACGGGAGGGAAGAGACCCAGTACTTC. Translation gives CASSARGYGREETQYF.

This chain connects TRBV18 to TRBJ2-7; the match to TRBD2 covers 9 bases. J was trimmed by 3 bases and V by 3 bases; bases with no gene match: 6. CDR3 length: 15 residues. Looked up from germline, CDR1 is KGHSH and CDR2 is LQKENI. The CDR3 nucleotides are TGTGCCAGCTCACCTAACCTAGCGGGGAGCTACGAGCAGTACTTC. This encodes CASSPNLAGSYEQYF.

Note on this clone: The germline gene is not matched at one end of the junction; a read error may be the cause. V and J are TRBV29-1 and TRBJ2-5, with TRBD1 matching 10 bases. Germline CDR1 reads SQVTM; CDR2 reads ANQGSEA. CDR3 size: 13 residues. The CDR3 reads CSIDRGLGETQYF. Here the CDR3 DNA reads TGCAGCATTGACAGGGGGCTTGGGGAGACCCAGTACTTC.

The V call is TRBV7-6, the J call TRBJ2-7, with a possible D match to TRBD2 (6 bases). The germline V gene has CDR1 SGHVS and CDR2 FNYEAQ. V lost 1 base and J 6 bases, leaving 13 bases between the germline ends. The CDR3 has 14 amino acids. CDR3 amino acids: CASSLDSRDSEQYF. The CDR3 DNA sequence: TGTGCCAGCAGCTTAGATAGCCGGGACTCCGAGCAGTACTTC.

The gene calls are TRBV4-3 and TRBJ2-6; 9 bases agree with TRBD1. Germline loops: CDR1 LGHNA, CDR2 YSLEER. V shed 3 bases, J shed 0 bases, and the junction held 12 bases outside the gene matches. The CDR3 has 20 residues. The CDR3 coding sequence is TGCGCCAGCAGCCATAACCCCGGGACAGGGTGGAGCTCTGGGGCCAACGTCCTGACTTTC. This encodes CASSHNPGTGWSSGANVLTF.

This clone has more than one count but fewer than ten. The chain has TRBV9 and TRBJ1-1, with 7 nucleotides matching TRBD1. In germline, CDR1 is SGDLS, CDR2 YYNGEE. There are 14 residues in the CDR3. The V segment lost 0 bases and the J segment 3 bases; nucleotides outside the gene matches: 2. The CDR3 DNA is TGTGCCAGCAGCGTAGGGACAGGCTACACTGAAGCTTTCTTT. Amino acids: CASSVGTGYTEAFF.

CDR3 in amino acids: CASRRTGTGTYEQYF. Here the CDR3 DNA reads TGTGCCAGCAGGCGTACCGGGACAGGGACCTACGAGCAGTACTTC. The chain recombines TRBV11-2 with TRBJ2-7; TRBD1 agrees at 9 bases. The CDR3 is 15 amino acids. The V and J ends lost 6 bases and 2 bases, in that order; junction bases with no gene match: 8. CDR1 SGHAT and CDR2 FQNNGV come from the germline V gene.

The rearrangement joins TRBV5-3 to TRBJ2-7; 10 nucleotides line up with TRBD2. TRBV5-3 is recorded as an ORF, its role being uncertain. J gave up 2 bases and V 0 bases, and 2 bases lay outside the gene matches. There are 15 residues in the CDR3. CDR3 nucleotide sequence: TGTGCCAGAAGCTTGGCCACTAGCGGGACCTACGAGCAGTACTTC. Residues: CARSLATSGTYEQYF.

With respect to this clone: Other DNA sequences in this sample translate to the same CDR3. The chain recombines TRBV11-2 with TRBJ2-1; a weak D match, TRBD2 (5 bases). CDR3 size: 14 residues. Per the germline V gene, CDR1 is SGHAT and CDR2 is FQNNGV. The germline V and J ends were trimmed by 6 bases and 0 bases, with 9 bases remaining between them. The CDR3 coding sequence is TGTGCCAGCAGTTCTAGCCTCTCCTACAATGAGCAGTTCTTC. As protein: CASSSSLSYNEQFF. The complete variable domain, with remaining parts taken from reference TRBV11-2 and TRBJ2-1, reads EAGVAQSPRYKIIEKRQSVAFWCNPISGHATLYWYQQILGQGPKLLIQFQNNGVVDDSQLPKDRFSAERLKGVDSTLKIQPAKLEDSAVYLCASSSSLSYNEQFFGPGTRLTVL.

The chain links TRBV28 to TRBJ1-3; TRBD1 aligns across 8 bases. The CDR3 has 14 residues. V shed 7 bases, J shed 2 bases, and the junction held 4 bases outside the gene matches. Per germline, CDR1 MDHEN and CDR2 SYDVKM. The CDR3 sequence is CASTPDRAGNTIYF. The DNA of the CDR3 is TGTGCCAGCACCCCGGACAGGGCTGGAAACACCATATATTTT.

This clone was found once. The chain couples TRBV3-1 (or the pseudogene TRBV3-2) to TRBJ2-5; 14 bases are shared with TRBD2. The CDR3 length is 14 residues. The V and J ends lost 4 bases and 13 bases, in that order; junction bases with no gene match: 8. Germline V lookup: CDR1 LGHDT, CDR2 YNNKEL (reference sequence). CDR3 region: CASSPRTSGRPLYF. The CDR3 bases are TGTGCCAGCAGCCCCCGGACTAGCGGGAGGCCCCTGTACTTC.

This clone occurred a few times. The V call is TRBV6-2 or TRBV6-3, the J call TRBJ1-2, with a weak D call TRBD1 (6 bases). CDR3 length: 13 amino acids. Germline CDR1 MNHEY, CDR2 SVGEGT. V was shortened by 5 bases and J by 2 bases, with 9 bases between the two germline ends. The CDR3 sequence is CASSPDRNYGYTF. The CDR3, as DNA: TGTGCCAGCAGTCCCGACAGGAACTATGGCTACACCTTC.

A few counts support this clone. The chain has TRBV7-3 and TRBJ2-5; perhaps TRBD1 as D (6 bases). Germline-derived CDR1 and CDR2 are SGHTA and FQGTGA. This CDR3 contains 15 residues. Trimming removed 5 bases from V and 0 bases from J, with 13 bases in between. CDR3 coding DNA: TGTGCCAGCAGCCCCGGGGACACCTACCAAGAGACCCAGTACTTC. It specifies CASSPGDTYQETQYF.

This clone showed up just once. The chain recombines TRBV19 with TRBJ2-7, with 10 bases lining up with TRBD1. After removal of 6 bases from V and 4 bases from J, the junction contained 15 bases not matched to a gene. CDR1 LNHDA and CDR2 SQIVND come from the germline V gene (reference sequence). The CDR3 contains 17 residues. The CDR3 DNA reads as TGTGCCAGTAGCCGGGACAGGGGAAGTCTCTCCCTTTACGAGCAGTACTTC. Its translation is CASSRDRGSLSLYEQYF. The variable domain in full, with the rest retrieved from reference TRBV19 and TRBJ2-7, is DGGITQSPKYLFRKEGQNVTLSCEQNLNHDAMYWYRQDPGQGLRLIYYSQIVNDFQKGDIAEGYSVSREKKESFPLTVTSAQKNPTAFYLCASSRDRGSLSLYEQYFGPGTRLTVT.

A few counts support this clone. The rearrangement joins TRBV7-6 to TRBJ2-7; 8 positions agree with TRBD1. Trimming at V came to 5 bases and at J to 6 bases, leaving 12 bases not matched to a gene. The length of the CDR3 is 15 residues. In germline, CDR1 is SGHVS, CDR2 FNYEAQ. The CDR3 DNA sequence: TGTGCCAGCAGCCCAGGGGGCCCCGGGCTCGGCGAGCAGTACTTC. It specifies CASSPGGPGLGEQYF. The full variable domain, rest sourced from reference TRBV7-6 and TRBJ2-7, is GAGVSQSPRYKVTKRGQDVALRCDPISGHVSLYWYRQALGQGPEFLTYFNYEAQQDKSGLPNDRFSAERPEGSISTLTIQRTEQRDSAMYRCASSPGGPGLGEQYFGPGTRLTVT.

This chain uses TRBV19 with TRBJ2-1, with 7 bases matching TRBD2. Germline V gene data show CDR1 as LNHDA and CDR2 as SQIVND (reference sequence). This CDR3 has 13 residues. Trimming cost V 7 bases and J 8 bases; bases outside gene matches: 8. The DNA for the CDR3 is TGTGCCAGTAACTATGCTGCGGGGGATGAGCAGTTCTTC. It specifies CASNYAAGDEQFF.

In DNA, the CDR3 is TGTGCCAGCAGCTTAGCGCGACTAGCGGGAGTACCGTTCTTC. Its translation is CASSLARLAGVPFF. The gene calls are TRBV7-8 and TRBJ2-1; 12 bases are a match to TRBD2. The length of the CDR3 is 14 residues. From germline, CDR1 is SGHVS and CDR2 FQNEAQ. The V segment lost 0 bases and the J segment 15 bases; nucleotides outside the gene matches: 6.

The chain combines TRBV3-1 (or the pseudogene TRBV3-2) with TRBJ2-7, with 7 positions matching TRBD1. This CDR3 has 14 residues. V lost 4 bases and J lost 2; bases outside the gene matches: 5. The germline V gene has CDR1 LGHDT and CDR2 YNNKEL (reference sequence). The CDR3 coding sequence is TGTGCCAGCAGCCCCTGGACAGGAACCTACGAGCAGTACTTC. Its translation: CASSPWTGTYEQYF.

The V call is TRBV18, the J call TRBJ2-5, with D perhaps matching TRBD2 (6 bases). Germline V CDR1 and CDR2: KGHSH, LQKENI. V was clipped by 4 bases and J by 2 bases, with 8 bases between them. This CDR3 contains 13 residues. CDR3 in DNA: TGTGCCAGCTCACGGACTACTCAAGAGACCCAGTACTTC. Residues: CASSRTTQETQYF.

The CDR3 is CASSTPGQNQPQHF. CDR3 DNA: TGTGCCAGCAGCACACCGGGACAGAATCAGCCCCAGCATTTT. The chain links TRBV3-1 (or the pseudogene TRBV3-2) to TRBJ1-5; 7 nucleotides align to TRBD1. The V segment lost 5 bases and the J segment 4 bases; nucleotides outside the gene matches: 5. The germline V gene encodes CDR1 LGHDT and CDR2 YNNKEL (reference sequence). The CDR3 totals 14 residues.

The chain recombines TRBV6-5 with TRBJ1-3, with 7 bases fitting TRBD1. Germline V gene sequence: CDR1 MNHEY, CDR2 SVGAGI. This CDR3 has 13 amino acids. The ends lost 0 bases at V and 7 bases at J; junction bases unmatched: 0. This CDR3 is CASSYSDRNTIYF. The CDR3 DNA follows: TGTGCCAGCAGTTACTCGGACAGGAACACCATATATTTT.

CDR3 loop: CASSLDLPGSGETQYF. DNA for the CDR3: TGTGCCAGCAGCTTAGATCTCCCCGGGAGTGGGGAGACCCAGTACTTC. The V and J genes are TRBV7-2 and TRBJ2-5; maybe TRBD2 (6 bases). The CDR3 covers 16 residues. CDR1 and CDR2 from the germline V gene are SGHTA and FQGNSA. The V gene lost 1 base and the J gene lost 5 bases, with 17 bases spanning the gap.

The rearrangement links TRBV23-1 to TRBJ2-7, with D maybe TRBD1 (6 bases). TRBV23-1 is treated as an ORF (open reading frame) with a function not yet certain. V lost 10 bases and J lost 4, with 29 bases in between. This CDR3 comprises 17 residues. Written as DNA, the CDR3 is TGCGCCACCACCCACTCCGAAGACAGGATCCAATCTTACGAGCAGTACTTC. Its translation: CATTHSEDRIQSYEQYF.

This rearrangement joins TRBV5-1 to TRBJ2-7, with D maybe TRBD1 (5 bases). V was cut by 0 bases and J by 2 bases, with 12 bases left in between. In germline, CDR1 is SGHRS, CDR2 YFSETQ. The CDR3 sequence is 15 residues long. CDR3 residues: CASSLVVAGTYEQYF. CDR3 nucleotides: TGCGCCAGCAGCTTGGTGGTAGCAGGGACCTACGAGCAGTACTTC. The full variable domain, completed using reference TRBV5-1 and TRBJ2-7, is KAGVTQTPRYLIKTRGQQVTLSCSPISGHRSVSWYQQTPGQGLQFLFEYFSETQRNKGNFPGRFSGRQFSNSRSEMNVSTLELGDSALYLCASSLVVAGTYEQYFGPGTRLTVT.

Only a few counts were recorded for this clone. DNA for the CDR3: TGCGCCAGCAGCTTGGCAGGTTTTTCACCCCTCCACTTT. Encoded protein: CASSLAGFSPLHF. V gene TRBV5-1 combines with J gene TRBJ1-6; D not resolved. Germline loops: CDR1 SGHRS, CDR2 YFSETQ. V lost 0 bases to trimming and J lost 9 bases, with 7 bases between them. The CDR3 is made up of 13 amino acids.

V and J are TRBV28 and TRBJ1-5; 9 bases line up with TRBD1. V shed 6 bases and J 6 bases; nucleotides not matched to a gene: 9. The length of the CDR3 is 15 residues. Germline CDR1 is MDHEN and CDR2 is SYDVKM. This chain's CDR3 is CASRQGTGTGQPQHF. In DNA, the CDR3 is TGTGCCAGCAGGCAAGGGACAGGGACAGGTCAGCCCCAGCATTTT.

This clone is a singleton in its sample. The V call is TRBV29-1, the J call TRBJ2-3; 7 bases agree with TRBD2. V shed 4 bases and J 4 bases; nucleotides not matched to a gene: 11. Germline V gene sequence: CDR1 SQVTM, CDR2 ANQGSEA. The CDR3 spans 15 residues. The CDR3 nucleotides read TGCAGCGTTGTTCGTTGGGGGAGGGCCGCAGATACGCAGTATTTT. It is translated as CSVVRWGRAADTQYF.

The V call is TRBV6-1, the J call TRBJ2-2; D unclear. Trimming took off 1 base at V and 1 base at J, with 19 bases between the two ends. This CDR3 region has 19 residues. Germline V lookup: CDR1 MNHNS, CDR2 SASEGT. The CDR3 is CASSEVAQVAGWNTGELFF. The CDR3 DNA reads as TGTGCCAGCAGTGAAGTGGCCCAGGTGGCAGGATGGAACACCGGGGAGCTGTTTTTT.

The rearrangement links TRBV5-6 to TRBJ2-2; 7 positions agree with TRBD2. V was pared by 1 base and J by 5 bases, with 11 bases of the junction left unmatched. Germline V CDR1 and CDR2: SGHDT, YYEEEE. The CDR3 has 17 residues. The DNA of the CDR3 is TGTGCCAGCAGCTTGCTTGGTCGGGAGGAGGATACCGGGGAGCTGTTTTTT. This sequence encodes CASSLLGREEDTGELFF.

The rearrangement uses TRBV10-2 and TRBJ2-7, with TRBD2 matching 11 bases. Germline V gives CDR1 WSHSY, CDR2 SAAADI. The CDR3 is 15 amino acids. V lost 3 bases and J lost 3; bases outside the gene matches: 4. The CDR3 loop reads CASSDSGTSGYEQYF. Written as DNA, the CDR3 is TGCGCCAGCAGTGACTCTGGGACTAGCGGCTACGAGCAGTACTTC.

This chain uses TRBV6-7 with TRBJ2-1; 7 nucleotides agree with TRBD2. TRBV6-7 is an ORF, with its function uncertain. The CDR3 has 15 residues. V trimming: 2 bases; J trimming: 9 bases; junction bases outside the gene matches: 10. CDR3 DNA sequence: TGTGCCAGCAGTTACCATGGACTAGGGGTCGTTGAGCAGTTCTTC. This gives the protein CASSYHGLGVVEQFF.